This TCR beta chain stems from a study of spatial heterogeneity in lung cancer. The sample holds many counts of this clonotype. Its antigen remains unknown. General study points: Ubiquitous expanded tumor TCRs were observed in blood more at resection than follow-up.

Time point of the sample: sample taken at primary tumor resection. Unsorted whole RNA of tumor, nontumor lung or frozen PBMC was sequenced. The cohort: roughly 72 early-stage, untreated non-small cell lung cancer patients. Single TCR cDNA molecules each had their own unique molecular identifier. One entry per CDR3 protein, called by TCRdb with MiXCR from the 5' RACE reads. The repertoire holds 20,000 to 25,000 distinct CDR3 sequences, with about 4.6% as singletons. The material sequenced was PBMCs, taken at surgery. This sequence was found in a male donor with early-stage non-small cell lung cancer.

The CDR3 DNA reads TGTGCCAGCAGTTTACAGGGGAATGAGCAGTTCTTC. Translating gives CASSLQGNEQFF. This rearrangement joins TRBV27 to TRBJ2-1; D may be TRBD1 (6 bases). The CDR3 runs 12 residues. V lost 2 bases, J lost 7 bases, and 6 bases lay in between. CDR1 is MNHEY and CDR2 is SMNVEV in the germline V gene (reference sequence).